One TCR beta chain is described in this entry. At one boundary the junction diverges from the germline segment, which might be a read error. RNA was extracted from bulk tissue without any cell sorting. TCRbeta libraries were built with three rounds of nested PCR, modified from ARM-PCR. MiXCR, run by TCRdb on the multiplex PCR reads, gives a single entry per CDR3 protein. The data hold tens of thousands of distinct CDR3 sequences, with over 70% observed a single time. CDR3 length: 12 residues. Germline CDR1 is MNHNS and CDR2 is SASEGT. This record belongs to a study of tumor and adjacent non-tumor tissue in lung cancer.

This receptor was obtained from a woman aged 45 to 65 with non-small cell lung cancer. Sequencing was done on a sample of lung tumor tissue. The V and J genes are TRBV6-1 and TRBJ2-7, with D unresolved. The CDR3 nucleotides read TGTGCCAGCATTGGCAGCTCCTACGACCAGTACTTC. This codes for CASIGSSYDQYF.